The entry below gives a single T cell receptor (beta chain) sequence along with its context. This clonotype has a handful of counts. This receptor's antigen is unknown. Per-base quality was not reported, and no clone a single base away is much larger than it. This sample's treatment or condition label indicates: live attenuated yellow fever vaccine strain. A standard Ficoll-Paque protocol was used to isolate PBMCs from peripheral blood. CD4 and CD8 T-cell fractions were isolated with Dynabeads CD4 and CD8 positive selection kits. RNA was extracted with TriZol from bulk PBMCs, CD4 and CD8 fractions, and dextramer-positive and dextramer-negative fractions. This entry belongs to a study of T cells after yellow fever vaccination (dated by TCRdb to between 2019 and 2020). For the wider study: The SMART-Seq v4 Ultra Low Input RNA kit was used to prepare libraries from fractions with low cell numbers. Bulk PBMC replicates and cell subsets were isolated from blood drawn at multiple timepoints before and after both primary and secondary immunization. To track T-cell clones before and after primary and booster YFV17D yellow fever vaccination, bulk TCR alpha and beta repertoires were sequenced longitudinally. Two healthy male donors made up the cohort, one aged 18 to 29 years and the other aged 30 to 40 years. What the research found in general, with its limitations: A small share of clonotypes occurred in both CD4 and CD8 compartments, likely arising from convergent recombination. The secondary T-cell response was found to be weaker but faster than the primary response, with a peak reached on day 5 rather than on day 15. Only two donors were included in the study, so the extent to which the findings can be generalized is limited. FACS-sorted repertoires could contain abundant contaminating clonotypes from the bulk population, so computational filtering was required. After the booster, most clones that had expanded after primary vaccination were detected again (approximately 96% of CD4 and about 88% of CD8), suggesting broad maintenance of memory.

TCRdb names Illumina NovaSeq 6000 as the instrument used. TCR cDNA was synthesized by 5'RACE template switching, which introduced a universal primer site and unique molecular identifiers. Priming for cDNA synthesis came from both the TCR alpha and TCR beta constant segments. Library amplification used two PCR steps, and the second PCR step added sample barcodes and sequencing adapters. Sequencing of libraries was done on Illumina HiSeq 2500 (2x100 bp) or NovaSeq (2x150 bp). The published analysis was carried out like this. Reads were demultiplexed and collapsed into UMI consensus sequences with MIGEC, and V(D)J alignment was performed with MiXCR. Vaccine-responding clonotypes were identified with edgeR using replicate PBMC samples, with FDR below 0.01 and a log2 fold change above 5 up to day 15 being required. Each bulk clonotype was labeled CD4 or CD8 based on which sequenced repertoire, CD4 or CD8, contained the clonotype at higher abundance. TCRdb reran the public reads through fastp at Q25 and MiXCR, keeping productive beta chains. Rows are combined by CDR3 protein, so each entry shows the most common genes and DNA. These V and J calls are TCRdb output, not the study's own analysis. This sample comprises about 300,000 distinct CDR3 sequences, less than 9.5% of them detected only once. Over 3% of the sample is taken by the ten largest.

CDR1 and CDR2 were assigned from the germline V gene (reference sequence) as LNHDA and SQIVND. The V end loses 5 bases and the J end loses 2 bases, and a stretch of 22 bases separates them. Spanning cysteine to phenylalanine, the CDR3 consists of 18 amino acids. Solely the CDR3 DNA is kept, with 54 bases framed from the first base. The specimen comprised CD4+ T cells sorted from PBMCs, sampled 5 days after the yellow fever booster vaccination. The chain was built from TRBV19 and TRBJ2-1, with the D gene not clear enough to name. This receptor was identified in a man younger than 30 who received the YFV17D yellow fever vaccine. At the DNA level, the sequence is TGTGCCAGTAGTCCTTCATACTACGGACGCCTTGCCTACAATGAGCAGTTCTTC. Translated, this is CASSPSYYGRLAYNEQFF.